Listed below are T cell receptor beta chains from one sample, sequenced in a study of beta chain features in type 1 diabetes. Repertoires were generated with immunoSEQ multiplex PCR, while TCRdb's copy carries only in-frame clones and drops some. Among some 410,000 clones listed, more than 9.5% were seen once. The sample taken for sequencing was naive CD4+ T cells from blood. The origin of the receptors is a woman under 30 in good health. Each CDR3 is given with its conserved first and last residue. Fields, in order: J gene, clone size, V gene, D gene, CDR3 DNA, CDR3 protein. The D gene is left open where the match is weak. Where a row states a size, it is once, few, many or the class of an expanded clone; other rows omit it.

TRBJ2-5 | - | TRBV10-3 | TRBD2 | TGTGCCACCAGTGGAGGGCGGGAGGAGACCCAGTACTTC | CATSGGREETQYF
TRBJ2-3 | - | TRBV6-6 | TRBD2 | TGTGCCAGCAGTAACCCGACTAGCGGCACAGATACGCAGTATTTT | CASSNPTSGTDTQYF
TRBJ2-1 | few | TRBV6-6 | - | TGTGCCAGCAGCTCAGACAGAAGCTCCTACAATGAGCAGTTCTTC | CASSSDRSSYNEQFF
TRBJ2-5 | few | TRBV5-1 | - | TGCGCCAGCAGCTTGGACCCCGCGTTCGAAGAGACCCAGTACTTC | CASSLDPAFEETQYF
TRBJ2-7 | - | TRBV6-6 | - | TGTGCCAGCAGTTACGACAGTTCCTACGAGCAGTACTTC | CASSYDSSYEQYF
TRBJ2-3 | - | TRBV7-9 | - | TGTGCCAGCAGCTTGAGGGGGTCTAGCACAGATACGCAGTATTTT | CASSLRGSSTDTQYF
TRBJ2-3 | few | TRBV29-1 | TRBD2 | TGCAGCGTTGAGATAGCGGGGAGCACAGATACGCAGTATTTT | CSVEIAGSTDTQYF
TRBJ2-7 | - | TRBV7-2 | TRBD2 | TGTGCCAGCAGCTTGGGGACTAGCGGATCCTACGAGCAGTACTTC | CASSLGTSGSYEQYF
TRBJ2-2 | - | TRBV18 | TRBD1 | TGTGCCAGCTCACCTAGGGACAGTACTTTCCGGGAGCTGTTTTTT | CASSPRDSTFRELFF
TRBJ2-5 | few | TRBV25-1 | TRBD1 | TGTGCCAGCAACGGGGACAGGGGCGAGACCCAGTACTTC | CASNGDRGETQYF
TRBJ1-2 | once | TRBV7-8 | TRBD1 | TGTGCCAGCAGCGAGCGACAGGGATGGGACTATGGCTACACCTTC | CASSERQGWDYGYTF
TRBJ2-1 | once | TRBV7-6 | - | TGTGCCAGCAGCTTAGTGTCTCCACCGCAGTTCTTC | CASSLVSPPQFF
TRBJ2-3 | few | TRBV27 | TRBD1 | TGTGCCAGCACTTCAGTTGTAACAGGGGCGCTCACAGATACGCAGTATTTT | CASTSVVTGALTDTQYF
TRBJ2-2 | few | TRBV29-1 | - | TGCAGCGTTGTAAGACAGAACACCGGGGAGCTGTTTTTT | CSVVRQNTGELFF
TRBJ2-1 | - | TRBV15 | TRBD2 | TGTGCCACCAGCAGAAGTAGCGGGAGGGCCTACAATGAGCAGTTCTTC | CATSRSSGRAYNEQFF
TRBJ1-2 | few | TRBV19 | - | TGTGCCAGTAGTCGTACTAACTATGGCTACACCTTC | CASSRTNYGYTF
TRBJ2-3 | few | TRBV7-6 | - | TGTGCCAGCAGCGAACCTGGGACCACTAGCACAGATACGCAGTATTTT | CASSEPGTTSTDTQYF
TRBJ2-1 | - | TRBV4-3 | TRBD1 | TGCGCCAGCAGCCAAGAGGGCCGGGACAGGTCCTACAATGAGCAGTTCTTC | CASSQEGRDRSYNEQFF
TRBJ2-5 | - | TRBV18 | - | TGTGCCAGCTCACCACCGAGTTTCAGGGAGGAGACCCAGTACTTC | CASSPPSFREETQYF
TRBJ1-4 | - | TRBV11-2 | TRBD1 | TGTGCCAGCAGGATACCTGGGACAGGAAATGAAAAACTGTTTTTT | CASRIPGTGNEKLFF
TRBJ2-3 | - | TRBV7-2 | TRBD2 | TGTGCCAGCAGCTTAGCGGGGACTACCCCTAGCACAGATACGCAGTATTTT | CASSLAGTTPSTDTQYF
TRBJ1-5 | - | TRBV27 | TRBD1 | TGTGCCAGCAGTGGGTTGGGACAGGGTTTACAGCCCCAGCATTTT | CASSGLGQGLQPQHF
TRBJ2-4 | few | TRBV5-4 | TRBD2 | TGTGCCAGCAGTTCAGCGGGACTAGCCAAAAACATTCAGTACTTC | CASSSAGLAKNIQYF
TRBJ2-2 | - | TRBV9 | TRBD1 | TGTGCCAGCAGCGCCAGGACAGGGGCAATCAAGAACACCGGGGAGCTGTTTTTT | CASSARTGAIKNTGELFF
TRBJ2-7 | - | TRBV18 | - | TGTGCCAGCTCACCAGGGGATCTACGGGAGCAGTACTTC | CASSPGDLREQYF
TRBJ1-6 | - | TRBV15 | TRBD1 | TGTGCCACCAGCAGGGCACAGGGGGCGGCATCACCCCTCCACTTT | CATSRAQGAASPLHF
TRBJ1-1 | - | TRBV7-3 | - | TGTGCCAGCAGCATGGCTTTGGGTACTGAAGCTTTCTTT | CASSMALGTEAFF
TRBJ1-2 | - | TRBV4-2 | - | TGTGCCAGCAGCCAAGATCTGGTGACAGGACAGCGCTACACCTTC | CASSQDLVTGQRYTF
TRBJ1-2 | few | TRBV5-4 | - | TGTGCCAGCAGCTTGGCGGCAGGGGAATACACCTTC | CASSLAAGEYTF
TRBJ2-7 | - | TRBV4-3 | - | TGCGCCAGCAGCCAAGAGTGGGTAGTGGGAAGGTACGAGCAGTACTTC | CASSQEWVVGRYEQYF
TRBJ1-6 | few | TRBV9 | - | TGTGCCAGCAGCGTAAGTGGGGATTCACCCCTCCACTTT | CASSVSGDSPLHF
TRBJ2-3 | few | TRBV7-9 | - | TGTGCCAGCAGCTCCCGGGGCAGCTTCACAGATACGCAGTATTTT | CASSSRGSFTDTQYF
TRBJ2-5 | - | TRBV27 | TRBD1 | TGTGCCAGCAGTTTATCGGCGCTACAGGGGCTGGGGACCCAGTACTTC | CASSLSALQGLGTQYF